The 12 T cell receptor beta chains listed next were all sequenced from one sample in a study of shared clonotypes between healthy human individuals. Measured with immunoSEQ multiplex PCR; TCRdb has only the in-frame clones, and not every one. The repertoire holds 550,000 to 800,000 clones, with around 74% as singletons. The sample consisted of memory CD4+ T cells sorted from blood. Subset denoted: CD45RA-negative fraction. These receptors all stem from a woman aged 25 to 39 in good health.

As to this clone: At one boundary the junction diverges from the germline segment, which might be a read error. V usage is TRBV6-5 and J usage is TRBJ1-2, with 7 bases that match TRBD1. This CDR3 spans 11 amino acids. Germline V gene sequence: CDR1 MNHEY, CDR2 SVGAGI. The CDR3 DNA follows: TGTGCCAGCAGAAGACAGGGTGGCCACACCTTC. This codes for CASRRQGGHTF.

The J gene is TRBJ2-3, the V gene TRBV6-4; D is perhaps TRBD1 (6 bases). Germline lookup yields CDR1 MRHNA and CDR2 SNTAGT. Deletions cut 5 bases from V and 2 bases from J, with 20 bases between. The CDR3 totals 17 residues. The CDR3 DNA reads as TGTGCCAGCAGTATGGAAGACCGGGACAAGGCCACAGATACGCAGTATTTT. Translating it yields CASSMEDRDKATDTQYF.

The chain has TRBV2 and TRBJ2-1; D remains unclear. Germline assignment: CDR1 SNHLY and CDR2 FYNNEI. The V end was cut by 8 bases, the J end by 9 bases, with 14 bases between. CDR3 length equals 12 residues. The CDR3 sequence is CASLDFTGEQFF. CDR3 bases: TGTGCCAGCTTAGATTTTACGGGTGAGCAGTTCTTC.

In DNA form, the CDR3 reads TGTGCCAGCAGTGAAGACAGCTTTGGAAACACCATATATTTT. Its protein is CASSEDSFGNTIYF. The V gene is TRBV6-1, the J gene TRBJ1-3; D is unclear. The CDR3 is made up of 14 amino acids. Germline V gives CDR1 MNHNS, CDR2 SASEGT. V dropped 1 base and J dropped 3 bases, with 7 bases sitting between them.

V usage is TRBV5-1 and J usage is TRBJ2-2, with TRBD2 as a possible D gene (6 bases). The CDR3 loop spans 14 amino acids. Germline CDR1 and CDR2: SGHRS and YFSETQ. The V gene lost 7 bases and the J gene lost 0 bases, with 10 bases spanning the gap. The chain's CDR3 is CASGAGTNTGELFF. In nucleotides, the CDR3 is TGCGCCAGCGGGGCGGGAACGAACACCGGGGAGCTGTTTTTT.

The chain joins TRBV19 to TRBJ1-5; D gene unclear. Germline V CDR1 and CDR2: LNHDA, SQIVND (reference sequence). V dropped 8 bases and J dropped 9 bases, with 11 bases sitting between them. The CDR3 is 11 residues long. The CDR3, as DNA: TGTGCCAGTTCTGCGCCGGGGCCCCAGCATTTT. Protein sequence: CASSAPGPQHF.

In DNA form, the CDR3 reads TGTGCCAGCAGTTTTGGCGGAAACAGATATAAAGAGACCCAGTACTTC. Protein product: CASSFGGNRYKETQYF. The chain couples TRBV27 to TRBJ2-5; D uncertain. The CDR3 runs to 16 residues. Germline V gene data show CDR1 as MNHEY and CDR2 as SMNVEV (reference sequence). Trimming took 3 bases from V and 3 from J, leaving 17 bases between them.

CDR3 sequence: CASRYRGSGNTEAFF. CDR3 sequence (DNA): TGTGCCAGCAGATATAGGGGATCGGGGAACACTGAAGCTTTCTTT. The V gene is TRBV5-6, the J gene TRBJ1-1, with TRBD1 as a possible D gene (5 bases). CDR3 length equals 15 residues. V was trimmed by 5 bases and J by 1 base, leaving 15 bases between them. Germline CDR1 is SGHDT and CDR2 is YYEEEE. The whole variable domain, remainder taken from reference TRBV5-6 and TRBJ1-1, is DAGVTQSPTHLIKTRGQQVTLRCSPKSGHDTVSWYQQALGQGPQFIFQYYEEEERQRGNFPDRFSGHQFPNYSSELNVNALLLGDSALYLCASRYRGSGNTEAFFGQGTRLTVV.

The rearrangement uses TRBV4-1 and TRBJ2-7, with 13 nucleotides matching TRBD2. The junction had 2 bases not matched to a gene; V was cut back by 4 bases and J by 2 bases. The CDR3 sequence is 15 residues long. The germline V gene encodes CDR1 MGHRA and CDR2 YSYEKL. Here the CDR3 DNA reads TGCGCCAGCAGCCTACTAGCGGGAGGGCCCTACGAGCAGTACTTC. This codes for CASSLLAGGPYEQYF.

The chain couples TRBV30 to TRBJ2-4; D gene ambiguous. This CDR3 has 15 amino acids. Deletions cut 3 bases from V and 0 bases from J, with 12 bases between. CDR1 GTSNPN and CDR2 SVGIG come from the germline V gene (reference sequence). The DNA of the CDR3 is TGTGCCTGGAGGAGATCGATATTAGCCAAAAACATTCAGTACTTC. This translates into CAWRRSILAKNIQYF.

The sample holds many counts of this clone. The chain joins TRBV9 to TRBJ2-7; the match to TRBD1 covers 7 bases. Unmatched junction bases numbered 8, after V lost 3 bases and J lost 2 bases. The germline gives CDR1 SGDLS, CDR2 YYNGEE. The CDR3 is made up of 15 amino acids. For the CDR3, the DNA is TGTGCCAGCAGCGCGCCGGGACAGATGACCTACGAGCAGTACTTC. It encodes CASSAPGQMTYEQYF.

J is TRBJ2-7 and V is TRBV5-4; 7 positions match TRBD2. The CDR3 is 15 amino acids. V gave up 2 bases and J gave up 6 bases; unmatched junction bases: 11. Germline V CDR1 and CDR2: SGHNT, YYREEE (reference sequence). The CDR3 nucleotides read TGTGCCAGCAGCTTTACGAGCGGGGAGCCCCGCGAGCAGTACTTC. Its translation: CASSFTSGEPREQYF.